The 24 T cell receptor beta chains below were found in one sample sequenced in a study of T-cell reconstitution after alpha-beta-depleted transplantation in children. Library preparation (for TCRbeta) was performed with unique molecular identifiers. TCRdb independently ran MiXCR on the PCR reads; one entry per CDR3 protein. Of 750,000 to 950,000 distinct CDR3 sequences in the sample, 16% were seen once. Source: PBMCs, mostly from graft donor cells, taken 360 days after TCRalphabeta/CD19-depleted stem cell transplant. The receptors derive from a male patient aged 10 to 17 who had a stem cell transplant for acute lymphoblastic leukemia, so the T cells may come from the graft donor.

This clonotype appeared a few times. The rearrangement joins TRBV20-1 to TRBJ2-7, with 8 bases matching TRBD1. The germline V gene encodes CDR1 DFQATT and CDR2 SNEGSKA (reference sequence). This CDR3 is 16 amino acids long. With 0 bases clipped from V and 2 bases from J, the junction kept 9 bases outside the gene matches. The CDR3 DNA sequence: TGCAGTGCTAGAGAGGCCGCCGGGACAGGCGCCTACGAGCAGTACTTC. Translating gives CSAREAAGTGAYEQYF.

This clonotype has at least ten counts. The rearrangement joins TRBV7-9 to TRBJ1-2; D is ambiguous. This CDR3 spans 12 amino acids. V was clipped by 1 base and J by 1 base, with 1 base between them. Germline-derived CDR1 and CDR2 are SEHNR and FQNEAQ (reference sequence). CDR3 protein: CASSLVNYGYTF. CDR3 DNA sequence: TGTGCCAGCAGCTTAGTTAACTATGGCTACACCTTC.

The rearrangement joins TRBV4-1 to TRBJ2-5, with 11 positions matching TRBD2. Per the germline V gene, CDR1 is MGHRA and CDR2 is YSYEKL. The CDR3 is made up of 19 amino acids. After removal of 0 bases from V and 0 bases from J, the junction contained 9 bases not matched to a gene. CDR3 nucleotides: TGCGCCAGCAGCCAAGATCTAGGGACTAGCGGAGCCTACCAAGAGACCCAGTACTTC. Translation gives CASSQDLGTSGAYQETQYF.

The chain uses TRBV7-3 and TRBJ2-1; TRBD2 might be the D (5 bases). The CDR3 has 13 residues. Germline V gives CDR1 SGHTA, CDR2 FQGTGA. The V end lost 2 bases, the J end lost 6 bases, and 8 bases lay between the germline ends. This CDR3 reads CASSLASINEQFF. The CDR3 DNA reads as TGTGCCAGCAGCTTAGCTAGCATCAATGAGCAGTTCTTC.

The J gene is TRBJ2-7, the V gene TRBV21-1; the D call in the table, TRBD1, was not verified against the DNA. TRBV21-1 is an annotated pseudogene. The CDR3 is made up of 19 amino acids. The CDR3 loop reads CASSKSHSFRDREDYEQYF. The DNA of the CDR3 is TGTGCCAGCAGCAAATCTCACAGTTTCAGGGACAGGGAGGACTACGAGCAGTACTTC.

This clonotype has only a few counts. V and J are TRBV12-3 or TRBV12-4 and TRBJ2-4, with 12 bases matching TRBD2. The V gene end was trimmed by 5 bases and the J gene end by 6 bases; junction bases not matched to a gene: 5. This CDR3 comprises 15 residues. The CDR3 loop reads CASSPGLAGGNIQYF. DNA of the CDR3: TGTGCCAGCAGTCCGGGACTAGCGGGCGGAAACATTCAGTACTTC.

This clonotype was picked up many times. The chain is built from TRBV15 and TRBJ2-1; 8 positions agree with TRBD2. The V gene end was trimmed by 8 bases and the J gene end by 7 bases; junction bases not matched to a gene: 7. CDR1 and CDR2 from the germline V gene are LNHNV and YYDKDF (reference sequence). There are 13 residues in the CDR3. CDR3 loop: CATLSGSRNEQFF. In nucleotides, the CDR3 is TGTGCCACCCTGAGCGGGAGTAGGAATGAGCAGTTCTTC.

Ten or more counts support this clonotype. V usage is TRBV29-1 and J usage is TRBJ1-1, with D possibly TRBD1 on 5 matching bases. This CDR3 has 14 residues. V dropped 1 base and J dropped 0 bases, with 9 bases sitting between them. Germline V gives CDR1 SQVTM, CDR2 ANQGSEA. The CDR3 sequence is CSVEAGPMNTEAFF. The CDR3 DNA sequence: TGCAGCGTTGAAGCAGGGCCAATGAACACTGAAGCTTTCTTT.

At least ten counts were recorded for this clonotype. The chain carries TRBV5-1 and TRBJ2-4, with a weak D call TRBD2 (6 bases). CDR3 length equals 15 residues. V lost 4 bases, J lost 1 base, and 12 bases lay in between. The germline gives CDR1 SGHRS, CDR2 YFSETQ. The CDR3 DNA reads as TGCGCCAGCAGCATTGGGGGGACGGCCAAAAACATTCAGTACTTC. This translates into CASSIGGTAKNIQYF. Filled out from reference TRBV5-1 and TRBJ2-4, the complete variable domain reads KAGVTQTPRYLIKTRGQQVTLSCSPISGHRSVSWYQQTPGQGLQFLFEYFSETQRNKGNFPGRFSGRQFSNSRSEMNVSTLELGDSALYLCASSIGGTAKNIQYFGAGTRLSVL.

The V call is TRBV20-1, the J call TRBJ2-7; 14 nucleotides line up with TRBD2. The CDR3 contains 15 residues. Germline V lookup: CDR1 DFQATT, CDR2 SNEGSKA (reference sequence). V was clipped by 5 bases and J by 6 bases; unmatched bases: 9. CDR3 protein: CSAQTGTSGRGEQYF. The CDR3, as DNA: TGCAGTGCTCAGACCGGGACTAGCGGGAGAGGCGAGCAGTACTTC.

The chain is built from TRBV6-2 or TRBV6-3 and TRBJ2-5; 10 bases agree with TRBD2. V lost 4 bases, J lost 3 bases, and 20 bases stayed unmatched. Germline CDR1 and CDR2: MNHEY and SVGEGT. This CDR3 is 20 amino acids long. The CDR3 loop is CASSSTAGTLASGSKETQYF. The CDR3 bases are TGTGCCAGCAGTTCGACAGCCGGGACACTTGCTAGCGGGAGTAAAGAGACCCAGTACTTC.

This chain connects TRBV12-3 or TRBV12-4 to TRBJ2-2; the match to TRBD2 covers 12 bases. The CDR3 is 15 amino acids. V shed 6 bases and J 6 bases; nucleotides not matched to a gene: 5. CDR3 in DNA: TGTGCCAGCAGCCCGACTAGCGGGAGCCCCGGGGAGCTGTTTTTT. Its translation is CASSPTSGSPGELFF.

This clonotype has more than one count but fewer than ten. This chain connects TRBV10-3 to TRBJ1-2; tentatively, D is TRBD1 (6 bases). Germline CDR1 reads ENHRY; CDR2 reads SYGVKD. The CDR3 spans 13 residues. V was shortened by 6 bases and J by 0 bases, with 8 bases between the two germline ends. CDR3 loop: CAISWTANYGYTF. In DNA, the CDR3 is TGTGCCATCAGCTGGACAGCTAACTATGGCTACACCTTC.

V usage is TRBV5-1 and J usage is TRBJ1-2; no reliable D call. The germline CDR1 and CDR2 sequences are SGHRS and YFSETQ. The CDR3 is 15 residues long. Trimming removed 4 bases from V and 3 bases from J, with 16 bases in between. The DNA for the CDR3 is TGCGCCAGCAGCAGGCAGACCCTGAAGGACTATGGCTACACCTTC. Translation: CASSRQTLKDYGYTF. Filled out from reference TRBV5-1 and TRBJ1-2, the complete variable domain reads KAGVTQTPRYLIKTRGQQVTLSCSPISGHRSVSWYQQTPGQGLQFLFEYFSETQRNKGNFPGRFSGRQFSNSRSEMNVSTLELGDSALYLCASSRQTLKDYGYTFGSGTRLTVV.

This chain connects TRBV25-1 to TRBJ1-2, with 10 bases matching TRBD1. From germline, CDR1 is MGHDK and CDR2 SYGVNS. V lost 4 bases to trimming and J lost 0 bases; unmatched junction nucleotides: 11. CDR3 length: 18 amino acids. The CDR3 DNA reads TGTGCCAGCAGTGCCCAACCGGGACAGGGGATACCTAACTATGGCTACACCTTC. Translation gives CASSAQPGQGIPNYGYTF.

This clonotype has more than one count but fewer than ten. V usage is TRBV29-1 and J usage is TRBJ2-1; the D is unclear. Germline V CDR1 and CDR2: SQVTM, ANQGSEA. The CDR3 has 16 residues. V lost 4 bases and J lost 9, with 25 bases in between. Here the CDR3 reads CSVGFRLGAIVSEQFF. The CDR3 DNA is TGCAGCGTTGGATTTCGGCTGGGCGCAATAGTTAGTGAGCAGTTCTTC.

This clonotype was recorded a few times. The chain uses TRBV27 and TRBJ1-6, with 9 bases identical to TRBD1. V was pared by 3 bases and J by 8 bases, with 8 bases of the junction left unmatched. CDR3 length equals 16 residues. In germline, CDR1 is MNHEY, CDR2 SMNVEV (reference sequence). The CDR3 DNA follows: TGTGCCAGCAGTTTCAGGACAGGGGAGTACCATTCACCCCTCCACTTT. It specifies CASSFRTGEYHSPLHF.

V gene TRBV27 combines with J gene TRBJ2-1, with no clear D. CDR3 length: 15 residues. Germline loops: CDR1 MNHEY, CDR2 SMNVEV (reference sequence). V lost 1 base and J 0 bases, leaving 7 bases between the germline ends. The CDR3 DNA reads as TGTGCCAGCAGTTTATACCCGAGCTCCTACAATGAGCAGTTCTTC. It codes for CASSLYPSSYNEQFF.

V is TRBV20-1 and J is TRBJ2-4, with D possibly TRBD2 on 5 matching bases. CDR1 is DFQATT and CDR2 is SNEGSKA in the germline V gene (reference sequence). The CDR3 loop spans 15 amino acids. Trimming took off 1 base at V and 0 bases at J, with 10 bases between the two ends. The CDR3 DNA sequence: TGCAGTGCTAGAGTCGCAGGACTAGCCAAAAACATTCAGTACTTC. Translated: CSARVAGLAKNIQYF.

This clonotype was seen a few times. The chain recombines TRBV5-1 with TRBJ2-1, with 11 bases aligning to TRBD1. The germline V gene encodes CDR1 SGHRS and CDR2 YFSETQ. This CDR3 comprises 15 residues. V lost 4 bases and J lost 10; bases outside the gene matches: 10. CDR3 in amino acids: CASSQGTWTGGEQFF. In nucleotides, the CDR3 is TGCGCCAGCAGCCAAGGGACTTGGACAGGGGGCGAGCAGTTCTTC.

This chain joins TRBV7-3 and TRBJ2-1; TRBD2 aligns across 13 bases. J gave up 7 bases and V 5 bases, and 5 bases lay outside the gene matches. Germline assignment: CDR1 SGHTA and CDR2 FQGTGA. The CDR3 consists of 15 residues. This CDR3 reads CASSAGTSGINEQFF. The DNA for the CDR3 is TGTGCCAGCAGCGCCGGGACTAGCGGGATAAATGAGCAGTTCTTC. Drawing the rest from reference TRBV7-3 and TRBJ2-1, the complete variable domain is GAGVSQTPSNKVTEKGKYVELRCDPISGHTALYWYRQSLGQGPEFLIYFQGTGAADDSGLPNDRFFAVRPEGSVSTLKIQRTERGDSAVYLCASSAGTSGINEQFFGPGTRLTVL.

This sequence joins TRBV7-9 and TRBJ2-5, with D perhaps being TRBD1 or TRBD2 (5 bases each). Between the trimmed V and J ends, which lost 5 bases and 5 bases, there was a span of 15 bases. Germline V lookup: CDR1 SEHNR, CDR2 FQNEAQ (reference sequence). The CDR3 loop spans 14 amino acids. The CDR3 DNA reads TGTGCCAGCAGCGACTCAAAATGGGGGGAGACCCAGTACTTC. The encoded protein is CASSDSKWGETQYF. Based on the CDR3 plus reference TRBV7-9 and TRBJ2-5, the full variable domain is DTGVSQNPRHKITKRGQNVTFRCDPISEHNRLYWYRQTLGQGPEFLTYFQNEAQLEKSRLLSDRFSAERPKGSFSTLEIQRTEQGDSAMYLCASSDSKWGETQYFGPGTRLLVL.

A few counts support this clonotype. CDR3 sequence (DNA): TGCAGTGCGGCTAGCGGGTACAATGAGCAGTTCTTC. It codes for CSAASGYNEQFF. The rearrangement links TRBV20-1 to TRBJ2-1; 8 bases fit TRBD2. The CDR3 extends over 12 amino acids. CDR1 and CDR2 (germline): DFQATT, SNEGSKA (reference sequence). Unmatched junction bases numbered 2, after V lost 6 bases and J lost 4 bases.

This clonotype has only a few counts. The J gene is TRBJ2-7, the V gene TRBV5-1; D may be TRBD2 (6 bases). Trimming took 2 bases from V and 2 from J, leaving 20 bases between them. The CDR3 length is 17 residues. From germline, CDR1 is SGHRS and CDR2 YFSETQ. This CDR3 reads CASSLFPLSGSTYEQYF. DNA of the CDR3: TGCGCCAGCAGCTTATTCCCCCTTAGCGGAAGTACCTACGAGCAGTACTTC.